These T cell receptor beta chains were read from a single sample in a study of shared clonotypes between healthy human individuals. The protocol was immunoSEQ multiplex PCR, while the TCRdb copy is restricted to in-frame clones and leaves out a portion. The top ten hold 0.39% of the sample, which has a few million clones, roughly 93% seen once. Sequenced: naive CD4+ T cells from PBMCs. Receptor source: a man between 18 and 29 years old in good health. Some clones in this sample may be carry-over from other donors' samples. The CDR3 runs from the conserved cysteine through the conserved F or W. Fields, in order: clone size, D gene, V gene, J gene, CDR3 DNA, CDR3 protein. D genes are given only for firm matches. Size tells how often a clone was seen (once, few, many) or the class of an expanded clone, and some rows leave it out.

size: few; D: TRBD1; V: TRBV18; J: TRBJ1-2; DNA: TGTGCCAGCTCGTCAGACAGGGGCCTTTACTTC; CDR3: CASSSDRGLYF
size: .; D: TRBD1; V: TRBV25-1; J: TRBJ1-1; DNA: TGTGCCAGCAGTGACCACAGGGGCGGGAACACTGAAGCTTTCTTT; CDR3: CASSDHRGGNTEAFF
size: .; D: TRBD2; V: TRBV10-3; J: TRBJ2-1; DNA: TGTGCCATCAGAAACACGAGCGGGGCCCTCTGGGATGAGCAGTTCTTC; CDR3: CAIRNTSGALWDEQFF
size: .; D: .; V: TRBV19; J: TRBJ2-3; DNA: TGTGCCAGTAGTATAGGTTGGGGGGGCACAGATACGCAGTATTTT; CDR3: CASSIGWGGTDTQYF
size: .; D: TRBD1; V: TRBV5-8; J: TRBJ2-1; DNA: TGTGCCAGCAGCTCCGGACAGGGGCGAGTAAATGAGCAGTTCTTC; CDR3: CASSSGQGRVNEQFF
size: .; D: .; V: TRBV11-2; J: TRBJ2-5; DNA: TGTGCCAGCAGCCTTAACATGTACCAAGAGACCCAGTACTTC; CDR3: CASSLNMYQETQYF
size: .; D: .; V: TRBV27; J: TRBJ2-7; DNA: TGTGCCAGCAGTTTATCGGGCGGAGGGGAGCAGTACTTC; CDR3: CASSLSGGGEQYF
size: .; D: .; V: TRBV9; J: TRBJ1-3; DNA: TGTGCCAGCAGCGCCGCCAGACCCTCTGGAAACACCATATATTTT; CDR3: CASSAARPSGNTIYF
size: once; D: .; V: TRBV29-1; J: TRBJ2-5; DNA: TGCAGCGTTGTAGCAGCCGCAGAGACCCAGTACTTC; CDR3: CSVVAAAETQYF
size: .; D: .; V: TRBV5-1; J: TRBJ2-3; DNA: TGCGCCAGCAGCATAAACTATCCAGATACGCAGTATTTT; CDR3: CASSINYPDTQYF
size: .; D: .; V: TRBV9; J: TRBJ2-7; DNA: TGTGCCAGCAGCGTAGGGGGCAGGGCCACCTACGAGCAGTACTTC; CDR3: CASSVGGRATYEQYF
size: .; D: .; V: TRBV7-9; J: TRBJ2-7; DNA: TGTGCCAGCAGCTTAACTACGAACAGCTACGAGCAGTACTTC; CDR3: CASSLTTNSYEQYF
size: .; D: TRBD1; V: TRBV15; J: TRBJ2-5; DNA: TGTGCCACCAGCGAGGGGGCCAGGGCGGACCAAGAGACCCAGTACTTC; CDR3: CATSEGARADQETQYF
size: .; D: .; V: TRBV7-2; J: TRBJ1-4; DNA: TGTGCCAGCAGCCAGGAGCGCAGTAGTGAAAAACTGTTTTTT; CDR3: CASSQERSSEKLFF
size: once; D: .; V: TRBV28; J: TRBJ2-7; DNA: TGTGCCAGCAGCGTTTCGTGGGACGGCGAGCAGTACTTC; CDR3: CASSVSWDGEQYF